This T cell receptor beta chain was identified during a study of OX40 agonist ivuxolimab in advanced cancers. Points from the study as a whole: It was not determined which antigens were specifically recognized by the peripheral T cells that had undergone clonal expansion. Researchers report that CD8+ T cells had, on average, more expanded clones than CD4+.

The data were produced by immunoSEQ multiplex PCR, yet TCRdb's version contains in-frame clones alone and is incomplete. This table has about 79,000 clones, under 85% appearing once. The CDR3 totals 13 residues. V was clipped by 1 base and J by 0 bases, with 4 bases between them. Germline V gene data show CDR1 as SGHNT and CDR2 as YYREEE (reference sequence). Regarding this clone: Its antigen is not known. The sample carries other DNA sequences with the same CDR3.

The receptor was derived from an adult with an advanced solid tumor such as melanoma, head and neck, liver or kidney cancer. This material consisted of CD4+ or CD8+ T cells sorted from blood, taken in a trial of the OX40 agonist ivuxolimab. V and J are TRBV5-4 and TRBJ2-5; D unclear. The DNA for the CDR3 is TGTGCCAGCAGCTTGCCGAACCAAGAGACCCAGTACTTC. It codes for CASSLPNQETQYF.